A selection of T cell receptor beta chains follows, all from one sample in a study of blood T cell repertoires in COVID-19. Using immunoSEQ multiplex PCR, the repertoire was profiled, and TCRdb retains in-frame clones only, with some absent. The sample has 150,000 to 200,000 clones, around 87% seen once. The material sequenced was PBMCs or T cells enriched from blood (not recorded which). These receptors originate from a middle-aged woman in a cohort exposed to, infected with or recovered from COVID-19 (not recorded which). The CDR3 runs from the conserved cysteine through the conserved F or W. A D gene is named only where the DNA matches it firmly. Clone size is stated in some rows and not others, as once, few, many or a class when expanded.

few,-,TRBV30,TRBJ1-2,CAWSQRLEGYTF,TGTGCCTGGAGTCAACGGTTAGAGGGCTACACCTTC
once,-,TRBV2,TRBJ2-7,CASNLLRYEQYF,TGTGCCAGCAACCTCCTGCGCTACGAGCAGTACTTC
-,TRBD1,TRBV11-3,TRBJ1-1,CASSPRQGYTEAFF,TGTGCCAGCAGCCCCAGACAGGGCTACACTGAAGCTTTCTTT
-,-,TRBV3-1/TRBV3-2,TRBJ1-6,CASSLREPITLHF,TGTGCCAGCAGCCTTCGGGAGCCTATTACCCTCCACTTT
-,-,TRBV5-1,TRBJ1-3,CASSLPDSGNTIYF,TGCGCCAGCAGCTTGCCAGACTCTGGAAACACCATATATTTT
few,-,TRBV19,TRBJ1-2,CASSSAGTNYGYTF,TGTGCCAGTAGTTCTGCGGGAACTAACTATGGCTACACCTTC
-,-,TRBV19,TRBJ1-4,CASSGRGNEKLFF,TGTGCCAGTAGTGGAAGGGGGAATGAAAAACTGTTTTTT
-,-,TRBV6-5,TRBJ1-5,CASSSQRNQPQHF,TGTGCCAGCAGCTCTCAGAGGAATCAGCCCCAGCATTTT
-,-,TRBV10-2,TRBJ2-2,CASRDTGWTGELFF,TGCGCCAGCAGAGATACAGGGTGGACCGGGGAGCTGTTTTTT
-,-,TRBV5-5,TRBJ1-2,CASSFRGLSNYGYTF,TGTGCCAGCAGCTTCCGGGGTCTCAGTAACTATGGCTACACCTTC
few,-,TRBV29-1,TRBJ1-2,CSVRTDSNYGYTF,TGCAGCGTGAGGACTGATTCCAACTATGGCTACACCTTC
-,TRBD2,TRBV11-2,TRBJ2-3,CASSWGTSGTDTQYF,TGTGCCAGCAGCTGGGGGACTAGCGGCACAGATACGCAGTATTTT
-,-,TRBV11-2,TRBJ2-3,CASTYDSPGGTDTQYF,TGTGCCAGCACTTATGACAGTCCGGGGGGCACAGATACGCAGTATTTT
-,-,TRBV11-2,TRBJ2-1,CASSLGLANEQFF,TGTGCCAGCAGCTTAGGGCTGGCCAATGAGCAGTTCTTC
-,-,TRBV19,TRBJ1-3,CASSTQGSGNTIYF,TGTGCCAGTAGTACCCAGGGCTCTGGAAACACCATATATTTT
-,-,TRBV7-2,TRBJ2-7,CASSPRDNSYEQYF,TGTGCCAGCAGCCCCCGGGACAATTCCTACGAGCAGTACTTC
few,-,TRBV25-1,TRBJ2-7,CASSTGYEQYF,TGTGCCAGTTCGACTGGCTACGAGCAGTACTTC
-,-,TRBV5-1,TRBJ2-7,CASSLETGPSYEQYF,TGCGCCAGCAGCTTGGAGACAGGTCCCTCCTACGAGCAGTACTTC
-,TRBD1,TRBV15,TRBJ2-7,CATSSLAGTGYEQYF,TGTGCCACCAGCAGCCTCGCCGGGACAGGTTACGAGCAGTACTTC
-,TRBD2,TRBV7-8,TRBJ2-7,CASSADTLAGGGEQYF,TGTGCCAGCAGCGCGGATACACTAGCGGGGGGGGGAGAGCAGTACTTC
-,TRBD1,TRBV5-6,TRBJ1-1,CASSLAQGGLNTEAFF,TGTGCCAGCAGCTTGGCCCAGGGGGGACTGAACACTGAAGCTTTCTTT
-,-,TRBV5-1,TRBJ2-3,CASSLGGSADTQYF,TGCGCCAGCTCTCTTGGAGGGTCTGCAGATACGCAGTATTTT
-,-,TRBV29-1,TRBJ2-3,CSVVGASTDTQYF,TGCAGCGTTGTGGGGGCCTCCACAGATACGCAGTATTTT
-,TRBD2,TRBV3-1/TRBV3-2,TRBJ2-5,CASTQGTSGGETQYF,TGTGCCAGCACCCAAGGGACTAGCGGGGGAGAGACCCAGTACTTC
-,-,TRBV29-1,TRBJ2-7,CSANPGPGVDEQYF,TGCAGCGCCAACCCGGGCCCGGGGGTCGACGAGCAGTACTTC
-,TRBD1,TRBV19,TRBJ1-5,CASTTGVGSQPQHF,TGTGCCAGTACAACAGGGGTAGGAAGCCAGCCCCAGCATTTT
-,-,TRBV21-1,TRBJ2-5,CASSKAATSGRPLETQYF,TGTGCCAGCAGCAAAGCGGCAACTAGCGGGAGGCCCCTCGAGACCCAGTACTTC
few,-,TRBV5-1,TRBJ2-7,CASRQDAYEQYF,TGCGCCAGCAGACAGGACGCCTACGAGCAGTACTTC
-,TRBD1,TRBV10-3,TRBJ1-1,CAISEVAGGTEAFF,TGTGCCATCAGTGAGGTCGCAGGGGGCACTGAAGCTTTCTTT
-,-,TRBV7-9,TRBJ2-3,CAENEISTDTQYF,TGTGCCGAGAACGAGATTAGCACAGATACGCAGTATTTT
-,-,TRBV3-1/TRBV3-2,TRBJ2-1,CASSQVGSGTDIQSSYNEQFF,TGTGCCAGCAGCCAAGTGGGTAGCGGGACAGACATACAGAGCTCCTACAATGAGCAGTTCTTC
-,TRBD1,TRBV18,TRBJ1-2,CASSPSGQDNYGYTF,TGTGCCAGCTCACCTTCGGGACAGGATAACTATGGCTACACCTTC
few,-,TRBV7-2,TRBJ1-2,CASSLGTGTMYGYTF,TGTGCCAGCAGCTTAGGTACCGGGACAATGTATGGCTACACCTTC
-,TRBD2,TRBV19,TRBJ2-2,CASSTRWGGNTGELFF,TGTGCCAGTAGTACCCGGTGGGGGGGGAACACCGGGGAGCTGTTTTTT
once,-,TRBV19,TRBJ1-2,CASSTDTANYGYTF,TGTGCCAGTAGTACGGACACCGCTAACTATGGCTACACCTTC
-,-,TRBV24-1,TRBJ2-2,CATSDLQSGRYTGELFF,TGTGCCACCAGTGATTTGCAGTCAGGGCGATACACCGGGGAGCTGTTTTTT
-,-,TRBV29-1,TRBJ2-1,CSVEDRLTNEQFF,TGCAGCGTTGAAGATCGGTTAACCAATGAGCAGTTCTTC
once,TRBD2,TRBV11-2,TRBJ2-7,CASSFLWTSGRAGSYEQYF,TGTGCCAGCAGCTTTTTGTGGACTAGCGGGCGTGCTGGCTCCTACGAGCAGTACTTC
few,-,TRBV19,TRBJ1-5,CASSILASNQPQHF,TGTGCCAGTAGTATTCTGGCTAGCAATCAGCCCCAGCATTTT
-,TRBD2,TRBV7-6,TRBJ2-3,CASSGPGLAATDTQYF,TGTGCCAGCAGCGGTCCGGGACTAGCGGCCACAGATACGCAGTATTTT
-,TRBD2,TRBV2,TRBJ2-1,CASSEWRELYNEQFF,TGTGCCAGCAGTGAATGGCGGGAGCTTTACAATGAGCAGTTCTTC
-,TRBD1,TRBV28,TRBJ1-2,CASSFPGTVTNYGYTF,TGTGCCAGCAGTTTCCCGGGGACAGTTACTAACTATGGCTACACCTTC
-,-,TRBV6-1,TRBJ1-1,CASSESGGGTEAFF,TGTGCCAGCAGTGAATCTGGGGGGGGCACTGAAGCTTTCTTT
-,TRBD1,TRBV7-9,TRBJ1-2,CASSFLTGENGYTF,TGTGCCAGCAGCTTCCTGACAGGGGAAAATGGCTACACCTTC
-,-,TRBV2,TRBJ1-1,CARDSLEAFF,TGTGCCAGGGACAGCCTCGAAGCTTTCTTT
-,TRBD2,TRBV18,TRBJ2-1,CASSPPASGGWEQFF,TGTGCCAGCTCACCACCGGCTAGCGGGGGGTGGGAGCAGTTCTTC
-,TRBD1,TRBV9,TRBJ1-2,CASSVGRGRDGYTF,TGTGCCAGCAGCGTAGGTAGGGGGCGCGATGGCTACACCTTC
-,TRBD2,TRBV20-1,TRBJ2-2,CSASSGSAGELFF,TGCAGTGCTAGTAGCGGGAGCGCCGGGGAGCTGTTTTTT
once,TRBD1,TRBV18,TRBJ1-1,CASSPLTGITEAFF,TGTGCCAGCTCACCTCTGACAGGGATCACTGAAGCTTTCTTT
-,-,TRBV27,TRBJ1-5,CASSLTAVGQPQHF,TGTGCCAGCAGCCTGACCGCGGTTGGGCAGCCCCAGCATTTT
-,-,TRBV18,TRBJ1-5,CASSPQTPGGNQPQHF,TGTGCCAGCTCACCCCAAACCCCCGGAGGCAATCAGCCCCAGCATTTT
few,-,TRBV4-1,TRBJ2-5,CASSQWTGEETQYF,TGCGCCAGCAGCCAATGGACGGGGGAAGAGACCCAGTACTTC
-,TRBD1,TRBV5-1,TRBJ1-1,CASSLDDRDRFNTEAFF,TGCGCCAGCAGCTTGGATGACAGGGATCGATTTAACACTGAAGCTTTCTTT
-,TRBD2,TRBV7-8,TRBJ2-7,CASSKEKRLAGHEQYF,TGTGCCAGCAGCAAGGAAAAGCGACTAGCGGGCCACGAGCAGTACTTC
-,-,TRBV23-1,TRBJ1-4,CASSQSVSNRTPEEKLFF,TGCGCCAGCAGTCAATCTGTCTCTAACCGGACTCCCGAGGAAAAACTGTTTTTT
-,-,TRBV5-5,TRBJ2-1,CASSSVNSYNEQFF,TGTGCCAGCAGCTCGGTCAACTCCTACAATGAGCAGTTCTTC
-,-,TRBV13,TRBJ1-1,CASSLALRRGTEAFF,TGTGCCAGCAGCTTGGCCCTACGGAGGGGCACTGAAGCTTTCTTT
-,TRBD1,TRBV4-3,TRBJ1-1,CASSQYKGAKAFF,TGCGCCAGCAGCCAATATAAGGGGGCCAAAGCTTTCTTT